The 5 T cell receptor beta chains given below trace back to one sample, sequenced in a study of cytomegalovirus exposure and HLA in healthy donors. Both 60 Vbeta primers and 13 Jbeta primers went into the PCR. TCRdb's copy holds only in-frame clones and misses some; the assay was immunoSEQ multiplex PCR. Of about 190,000 clones in the sample, about 80% were seen once. Sequenced material: PBMCs. The source is a woman in her 40s in good health and CMV-seronegative.

The chain joins TRBV2 to TRBJ1-4, with D unclear. This CDR3 is built from 14 residues. Germline V lookup: CDR1 SNHLY, CDR2 FYNNEI. V lost 4 bases, J lost 10 bases, and 16 bases lay in between. Here the CDR3 DNA reads TGTGCCAGCAGTGTTGGGGTGCTAGAGGGAAAACTGTTTTTT. Translation gives CASSVGVLEGKLFF.

V is TRBV5-1 and J is TRBJ1-4; 7 bases map to TRBD1. The CDR3 covers 14 residues. Germline trimming cut 3 bases from V and 4 bases from J; bases unmatched to any gene: 3. Germline values: CDR1 SGHRS, CDR2 YFSETQ. The CDR3 region has the DNA TGCGCCAGCAGCTCTGGACAGGATAATGAAAAACTGTTTTTT. Encoded protein: CASSSGQDNEKLFF.

The chain joins TRBV19 to TRBJ2-7; D may be TRBD1 (6 bases). Trimming took 9 bases from V and 2 from J, leaving 17 bases between them. CDR1 and CDR2 (germline): LNHDA, SQIVND (reference sequence). The CDR3 is 14 amino acids. The CDR3 nucleotides read TGTGCCAGAATTAGGGCCCGGGACACCTACGAGCAGTACGTC. Its protein is CARIRARDTYEQYV.

This sequence joins TRBV7-2 and TRBJ1-5, with TRBD1 matching 9 bases. The CDR3 runs 15 residues. Germline V CDR1 and CDR2: SGHTA, FQGNSA. Germline trimming cut 4 bases from V and 7 bases from J; bases unmatched to any gene: 8. The CDR3 sequence: CASSSQGARWQPQHF. The CDR3 DNA reads as TGTGCCAGCAGCTCACAGGGGGCGCGTTGGCAGCCCCAGCATTTT.

The chain is built from TRBV30 and TRBJ2-1, with 8 bases identical to TRBD2. Trimming cost V 1 base and J 8 bases; bases outside gene matches: 4. Germline loops: CDR1 GTSNPN, CDR2 SVGIG (reference sequence). The length of the CDR3 is 13 residues. CDR3 nucleotide sequence: TGTGCCTGGAGTGGATTAGCGGGATATGAGCAGTTCTTC. It codes for CAWSGLAGYEQFF.